This T cell receptor beta chain was observed in a study of blood T cell repertoires in COVID-19. As originally analysed: By means of reference gene primer amplification, nucleated cell counts were estimated. Libraries were prepared by immunoSEQ multiplex PCR; TCRdb keeps only in-frame clonotypes and omits some of them. V and J calls and clone size are as listed in that table; D and trimming were resolved from the DNA. This table holds about 140,000 clones, 70% to 90% found once. Participants, about 18 to 95 years old, spanned around 25 US areas. Participant-reported clinical history was the basis for cohort assignment. V lost 6 bases and J lost 5; bases outside the gene matches: 9. The CDR3 extends over 15 amino acids. CDR1 is SNHLY and CDR2 is FYNNEI in the germline V gene.

This chain connects TRBV2 to TRBJ2-5, with 10 bases matching TRBD1. The source is a woman in her forties or fifties with acute COVID-19. Sample: PBMCs or T cells enriched from blood (not recorded which). The CDR3 DNA reads as TGTGCCAGCAGAGTGAGACAGGGGGCCAGGGAGACCCAGTACTTC. It yields the protein CASRVRQGARETQYF.